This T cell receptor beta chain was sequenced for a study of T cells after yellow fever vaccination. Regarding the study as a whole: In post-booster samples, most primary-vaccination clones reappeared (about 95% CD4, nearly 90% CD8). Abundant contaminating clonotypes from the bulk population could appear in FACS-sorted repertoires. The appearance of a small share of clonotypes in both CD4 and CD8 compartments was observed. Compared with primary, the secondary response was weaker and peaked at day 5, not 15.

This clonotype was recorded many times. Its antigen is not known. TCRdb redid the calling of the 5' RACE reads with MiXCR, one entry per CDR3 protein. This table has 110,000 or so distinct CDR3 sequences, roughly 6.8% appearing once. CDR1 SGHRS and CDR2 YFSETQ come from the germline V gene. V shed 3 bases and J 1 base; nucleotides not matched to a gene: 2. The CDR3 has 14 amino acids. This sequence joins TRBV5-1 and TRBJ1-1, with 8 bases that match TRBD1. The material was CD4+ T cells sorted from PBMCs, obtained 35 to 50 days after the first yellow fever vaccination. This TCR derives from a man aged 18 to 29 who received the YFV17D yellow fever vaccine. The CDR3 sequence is CASSSQGENTEAFF. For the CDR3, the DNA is TGCGCCAGCAGCTCACAGGGGGAGAACACTGAAGCTTTCTTT.